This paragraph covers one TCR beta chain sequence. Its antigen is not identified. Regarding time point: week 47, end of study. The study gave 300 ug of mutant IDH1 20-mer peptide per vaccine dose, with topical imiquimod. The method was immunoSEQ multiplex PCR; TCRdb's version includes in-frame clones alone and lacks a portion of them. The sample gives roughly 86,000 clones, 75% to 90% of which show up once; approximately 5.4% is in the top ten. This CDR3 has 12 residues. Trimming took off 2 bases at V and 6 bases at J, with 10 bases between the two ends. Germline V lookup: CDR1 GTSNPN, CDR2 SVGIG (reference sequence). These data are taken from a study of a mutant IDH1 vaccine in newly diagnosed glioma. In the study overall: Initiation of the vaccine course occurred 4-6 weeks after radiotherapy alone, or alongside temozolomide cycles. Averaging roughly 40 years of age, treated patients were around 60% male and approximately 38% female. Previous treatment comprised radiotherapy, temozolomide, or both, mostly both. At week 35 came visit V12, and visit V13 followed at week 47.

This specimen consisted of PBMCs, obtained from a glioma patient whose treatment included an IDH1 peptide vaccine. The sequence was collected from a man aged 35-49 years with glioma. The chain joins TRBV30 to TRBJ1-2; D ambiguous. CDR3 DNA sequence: TGTGCCTGGAGTACGGGGAGCCATGGCTACACCTTC. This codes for CAWSTGSHGYTF.